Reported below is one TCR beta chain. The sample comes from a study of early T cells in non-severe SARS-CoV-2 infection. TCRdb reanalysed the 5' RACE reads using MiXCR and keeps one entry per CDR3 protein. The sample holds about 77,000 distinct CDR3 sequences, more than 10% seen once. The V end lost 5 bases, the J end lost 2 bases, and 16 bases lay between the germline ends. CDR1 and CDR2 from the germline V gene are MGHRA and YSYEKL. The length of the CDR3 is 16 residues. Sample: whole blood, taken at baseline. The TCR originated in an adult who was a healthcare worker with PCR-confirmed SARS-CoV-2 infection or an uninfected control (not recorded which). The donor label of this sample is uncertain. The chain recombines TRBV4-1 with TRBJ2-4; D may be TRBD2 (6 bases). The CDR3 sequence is CASSSFGRQTKNIQYF. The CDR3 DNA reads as TGCGCCAGCAGCTCTTTCGGGAGACAGACCAAAAACATTCAGTACTTC.